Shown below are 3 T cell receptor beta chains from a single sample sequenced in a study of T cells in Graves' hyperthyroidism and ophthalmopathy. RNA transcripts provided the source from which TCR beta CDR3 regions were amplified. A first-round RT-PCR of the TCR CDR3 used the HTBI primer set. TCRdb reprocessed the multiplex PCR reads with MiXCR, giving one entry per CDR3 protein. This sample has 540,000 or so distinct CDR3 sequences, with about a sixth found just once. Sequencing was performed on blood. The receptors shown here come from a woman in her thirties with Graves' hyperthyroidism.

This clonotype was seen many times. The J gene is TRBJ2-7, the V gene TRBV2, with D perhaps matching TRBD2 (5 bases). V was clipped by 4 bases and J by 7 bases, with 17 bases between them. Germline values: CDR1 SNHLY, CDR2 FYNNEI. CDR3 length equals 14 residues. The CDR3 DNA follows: TGTGCCAGCAGTGCATCCCGGGTCCCGGGGGAGCAGTACTTC. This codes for CASSASRVPGEQYF.

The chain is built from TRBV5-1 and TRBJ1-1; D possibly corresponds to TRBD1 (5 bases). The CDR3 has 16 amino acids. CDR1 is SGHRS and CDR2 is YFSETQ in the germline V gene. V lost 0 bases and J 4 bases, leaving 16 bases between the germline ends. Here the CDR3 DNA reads TGCGCCAGCAGCTTGGGGGGCCCTGCCAACCCCACTGAAGCTTTCTTT. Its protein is CASSLGGPANPTEAFF. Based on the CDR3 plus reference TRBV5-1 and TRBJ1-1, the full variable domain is KAGVTQTPRYLIKTRGQQVTLSCSPISGHRSVSWYQQTPGQGLQFLFEYFSETQRNKGNFPGRFSGRQFSNSRSEMNVSTLELGDSALYLCASSLGGPANPTEAFFGQGTRLTVV.

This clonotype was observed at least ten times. CDR3 region: CSASSGRNQPQHF. CDR3 in DNA: TGCAGTGCTAGTTCCGGGAGGAATCAGCCCCAGCATTTT. The V and J genes are TRBV20-1 and TRBJ1-5; D call uncertain. V shed 3 bases and J shed 4 bases, with 10 bases lying between them. The germline V gene has CDR1 DFQATT and CDR2 SNEGSKA (reference sequence). The CDR3 loop spans 13 amino acids.